The sequence of this T cell receptor (beta chain) was determined in a study of blood T cell repertoires in COVID-19. Study background: Some COVID-19 samples were acute and others convalescent; all came from the United States, Italy and Spain.

In the authors' workflow: Estimates of nucleated cell counts were drawn from the amplification of reference gene primers. Using immunoSEQ multiplex PCR, the repertoire was profiled, and TCRdb retains in-frame clones only, with some absent. The V and J calls and clone size were taken over from that table, and D and trimming were inferred from the DNA. The sample has around 190,000 clones; around 88% are singletons. Everyone who took part was roughly 18 to 89 years old, and they came from fewer than 25 US areas. Cohorts were determined from participant-reported clinical history. Deletions cut 4 bases from V and 5 bases from J, with 17 bases between. Germline V gene sequence: CDR1 SGHVS, CDR2 FQNEAQ. The CDR3 consists of 15 residues.

The specimen was PBMCs or T cells enriched from blood (not recorded which). The source is a man aged 40-49 years with acute COVID-19. The chain is built from TRBV7-8 and TRBJ1-2, with unresolved D. CDR3 nucleotide sequence: TGTGCCAGCAGCTCGGCAAGGTGGCTGACTTATGGCTACACCTTC. It encodes CASSSARWLTYGYTF.